These T cell receptor beta chains were read from a single sample in a study of beta chain features in type 1 diabetes. The data were produced by immunoSEQ multiplex PCR, yet TCRdb's version contains in-frame clones alone and is incomplete. The sample lists 240,000 or so clones, roughly 20% occurring once. The sample taken for sequencing was naive CD4+ T cells from blood. The receptors originated from a woman aged 35 to 49 with type 1 diabetes. Both conserved end residues are part of each CDR3. Each record gives: D gene, J gene, V gene, clone size, CDR3 DNA, CDR3 protein. D genes are given only for firm matches. Clone size is shown for a subset of rows, as once, few, many or a class of expanded clone.

>-|TRBJ1-2|TRBV7-9|-
TGTGCCAGCAGCTTAGATGGACAGAAAAACTATGGCTACACCTTC
CASSLDGQKNYGYTF
>-|TRBJ2-1|TRBV11-3|few
TGTGCCAGCAGCTTAGCCGGCAATGAGCAGTTCTTC
CASSLAGNEQFF
>TRBD1|TRBJ2-7|TRBV9|-
TGTGCCAGCAGCCCCCGTCGACAGGGGGGTTACGAGCAGTACTTC
CASSPRRQGGYEQYF
>TRBD1|TRBJ2-3|TRBV6-6|-
TGTGCCAGCAGCGGACAGGGTACAGATACGCAGTATTTT
CASSGQGTDTQYF
>TRBD1|TRBJ2-1|TRBV7-8|-
TGTGCCAGCAGCCCTCACCGGGACAGATACAATGAGCAGTTCTTC
CASSPHRDRYNEQFF
>-|TRBJ1-5|TRBV10-3|-
TGTGCCATCCGGCAGGGACTCAATCAGCCCCAGCATTTT
CAIRQGLNQPQHF
>-|TRBJ2-1|TRBV11-2|-
TGTGCCAGCAGCGCAGTAGCTGGGAATGAGCAGTTCTTC
CASSAVAGNEQFF
>-|TRBJ2-1|TRBV10-3|few
TGTGCCATCAGTTCAGCGGTGGATGAGCAGTTCTTC
CAISSAVDEQFF
>TRBD2|TRBJ2-5|TRBV5-1|-
TGCGCCAGCAGCTTATCCGGGACTAACCAAGAGACCCAGTACTTC
CASSLSGTNQETQYF
>-|TRBJ2-1|TRBV10-3|once
TGTGCCACCGAGGACAGCCTAACGAGGGAAAATGAGCAGTTCTTC
CATEDSLTRENEQFF
>TRBD1|TRBJ1-2|TRBV28|-
TGTGCCAGCAGCCCCCCCCCACAGGGGAGCTATGGCTACACCTTC
CASSPPPQGSYGYTF
>TRBD1|TRBJ1-1|TRBV9|few
TGTGCCAGCAGCTCAAACCCCCTGGGACAGGGGTACACTGAAGCTTTCTTT
CASSSNPLGQGYTEAFF
>-|TRBJ1-3|TRBV9|few
TGTGCCAGCAGCGCCGCCGAGAACACCATATATTTT
CASSAAENTIYF
>-|TRBJ1-2|TRBV4-1|-
TGCGCCAGCAGCCAAGATTGGGGGGGCCTCTATGGCTACACCTTC
CASSQDWGGLYGYTF
>-|TRBJ2-1|TRBV5-4|-
TGTGCCAGCAGCTTGGGCGGTGATCTCTCCTACAATGAGCAGTTCTTC
CASSLGGDLSYNEQFF
>-|TRBJ1-2|TRBV10-3|-
TGTGCCATCAGTGAAAGTCGGGAGGGGGTAATCAATGGCTACACCTTC
CAISESREGVINGYTF
>TRBD1|TRBJ1-1|TRBV12-5|few
TGTGCTAGTGGTTTCGGGGACAGTCGAGCTTTCTTT
CASGFGDSRAFF
>-|TRBJ1-1|TRBV27|few
TGTGCCAGCAGTTTCCAGGGGCCGGCTGAAGCTTTCTTT
CASSFQGPAEAFF
>TRBD1|TRBJ2-5|TRBV29-1|-
TGCAGCGTCGAAGACAGGGTTGAGCAGTACTTC
CSVEDRVEQYF
>TRBD1|TRBJ1-6|TRBV7-3|few
TGTGCCAGCAGCTTCACAGGGGATAATTCACCCCTCCACTTT
CASSFTGDNSPLHF
>TRBD1|TRBJ1-2|TRBV29-1|-
TGCAGCGTTGAAGGACAGGGCGCCTATGGCTACACCTTC
CSVEGQGAYGYTF
>TRBD1|TRBJ2-7|TRBV19|-
TGTGCCAGTAGCCCCACTAGGACAGGGCGATACGAGCAGTACTTC
CASSPTRTGRYEQYF
>TRBD2|TRBJ2-3|TRBV7-8|few
TGTGCCAGCAGCTTAGCATTGGCGGGGGGTGGAGATACGCAGTATTTT
CASSLALAGGGDTQYF
>TRBD1|TRBJ1-2|TRBV7-9|few
TGTGCCAGCAGCCCACAGGGGGACGGGGGCTACACCTTC
CASSPQGDGGYTF
>-|TRBJ1-5|TRBV5-1|-
TGCGCCAGCAGCTTGGGAGGATCCGGGCAGCCCCAGCATTTT
CASSLGGSGQPQHF
>TRBD2|TRBJ2-2|TRBV4-3|few
TGCGCCAGCAGCCGCCTAGGCCGGACTAGCAAGTCCGGGGAGCTGTTTTTT
CASSRLGRTSKSGELFF
>-|TRBJ2-5|TRBV4-3|few
TGCGCCAGCAGCCAAGATAAACAGTGGCAAGAGACCCAGTACTTC
CASSQDKQWQETQYF
>TRBD2|TRBJ2-7|TRBV10-3|few
TGTGCCACCCAAGGACTAGCGGGGGAAAGCGAGCAGTACTTC
CATQGLAGESEQYF
>TRBD1|TRBJ1-2|TRBV19|-
TGTGCCACCTCGGACAGGGACTATGGCTACACCTTC
CATSDRDYGYTF
>TRBD2|TRBJ2-4|TRBV29-1|few
TGCAGCGTTGAAGGTAGCGGGAGGGCCCACATTCAGTACTTC
CSVEGSGRAHIQYF
>-|TRBJ2-6|TRBV4-1|-
TGCGCCAGCAGCCAACCAGCGAACTCTGGGGCCAACGTCCTGACTTTC
CASSQPANSGANVLTF
>TRBD1|TRBJ2-7|TRBV18|-
TGTGCCAGCTCACCGGGACAGGGAGCCTACGAGCAGTACTTC
CASSPGQGAYEQYF
>-|TRBJ1-2|TRBV15|-
TGTGCCACCAGCACAGTGATTAACTATGGCTACACCTTC
CATSTVINYGYTF
>TRBD2|TRBJ2-3|TRBV25-1|-
TGTGCCAGCGGGACTAGCCACACAGATACGCAGTATTTT
CASGTSHTDTQYF
>-|TRBJ1-2|TRBV7-9|few
TGTGCCAGCGACAATAACTATGGCTACACCTTC
CASDNNYGYTF
>-|TRBJ2-1|TRBV4-3|few
TGCGCCAGCAGCCAAGCCGTTTTGGGGGCCGGGAACAATGAGCAGTTCTTC
CASSQAVLGAGNNEQFF
>-|TRBJ2-3|TRBV10-3|-
TGTGCCATTTGGGACACGAGCACAGATACGCAGTATTTT
CAIWDTSTDTQYF
>TRBD1|TRBJ1-2|TRBV7-9|-
TGTGCCAGCAGCTTTCGACAGGGATGGGCCTTC
CASSFRQGWAF
>TRBD1|TRBJ1-4|TRBV7-6|once
TGTGCCAGCAGCTTAGGGGCAGGGGGCGCAGATATTACTGAAAAACTGTTTTTT
CASSLGAGGADITEKLFF
>TRBD1|TRBJ2-5|TRBV28|few
TGTGCCAGCAGTTCCGGGACAGGGGTTTGGCACCACCAAGAGACCCAGTACTTC
CASSSGTGVWHHQETQYF
>-|TRBJ1-2|TRBV29-1|few
TGCAGCGTTGAAGATCTGGCCCGTTATGGCTACACCTTC
CSVEDLARYGYTF
>-|TRBJ1-4|TRBV4-2|-
TGTGCCAGCAGCCAAGAGGTAACTCGGACAGACCTGTTTTTT
CASSQEVTRTDLFF
>-|TRBJ1-1|TRBV28|-
TGTGCCAGCACCTCAGTCCCAGTCATGAACACTGAAGCTTTCTTT
CASTSVPVMNTEAFF
>-|TRBJ1-1|TRBV7-3|-
TGTGCCAGCAGCCCAGGGGCAGGGCTGGTTCCCACTGAAGCTTTCTTT
CASSPGAGLVPTEAFF